These 32 T cell receptor beta chains originate from one sample sequenced in a study of chemoradiotherapy in HPV16-positive cancers. TCRdb's copy holds only in-frame clones and misses some; the assay was immunoSEQ multiplex PCR. The sample has 7,000 to 8,500 clones; around 90% are singletons. The sample here was tumor tissue, taken from a patient who underwent chemoradiotherapy. The receptor source for this set is a human donor with HPV-associated anogenital cancer.

The rearrangement links TRBV27 to TRBJ1-1, with D tentatively TRBD1 (5 bases). V was trimmed by 8 bases and J by 10 bases, leaving 14 bases between them. Germline CDR1 reads MNHEY; CDR2 reads SMNVEV (reference sequence). The CDR3 has 11 residues. CDR3 amino acids: CASGDSRGAFF. CDR3 DNA sequence: TGTGCCAGCGGGGACTCGAGGGGAGCTTTCTTT.

The V and J genes are TRBV7-2 and TRBJ2-5; D is perhaps TRBD1 (5 bases). V gave up 4 bases and J gave up 2 bases, with 8 bases separating them. This CDR3 is 13 amino acids long. The germline V gene encodes CDR1 SGHTA and CDR2 FQGNSA. CDR3: CASSWRQQETQYF. DNA for the CDR3: TGTGCCAGCAGCTGGAGACAGCAAGAGACCCAGTACTTC.

This chain connects TRBV5-4 to TRBJ2-5, with D perhaps matching TRBD1 or TRBD2 (7 bases each). CDR1 and CDR2 from the germline V gene are SGHNT and YYREEE (reference sequence). The CDR3 length is 16 residues. V gave up 1 base and J gave up 2 bases, with 15 bases separating them. CDR3 sequence: CASSLSPRGGQETQYF. The CDR3 coding sequence is TGTGCCAGCAGCTTGTCACCCAGGGGGGGACAAGAGACCCAGTACTTC.

The count of this clone is one. The V gene is TRBV30, the J gene TRBJ2-3; 9 bases are a match to TRBD2. V was pared by 5 bases and J by 0 bases, with 9 bases of the junction left unmatched. This CDR3 contains 16 residues. Germline V gives CDR1 GTSNPN, CDR2 SVGIG (reference sequence). The CDR3 nucleotides read TGTGCCTGGGAATACAATAGCGGGAGTAGCACAGATACGCAGTATTTT. Protein: CAWEYNSGSSTDTQYF.

CDR3 in DNA: TGCGCCAGCAGTGAAGTCTGGCGGGAGTATAGGGGGCAGTTCTTC. Encoded protein: CASSEVWREYRGQFF. The chain is built from TRBV10-1 and TRBJ2-1, with TRBD2 matching over 7 bases. Per germline, CDR1 WNHNN and CDR2 SYGVQD (reference sequence). After removal of 3 bases from V and 12 bases from J, the junction contained 14 bases not matched to a gene. The CDR3 is 15 residues long.

This chain uses TRBV7-2 with TRBJ1-1; D uncertain. V gave up 1 base and J gave up 12 bases, with 15 bases separating them. The length of the CDR3 is 13 residues. Germline V CDR1 and CDR2: SGHTA, FQGNSA. The CDR3 sequence: CASSLVASTMTFF. DNA for the CDR3: TGTGCCAGCAGCTTAGTGGCCTCCACCATGACTTTCTTT.

The rearrangement joins TRBV14 to TRBJ2-2, with 9 nucleotides matching TRBD1. J lost 2 bases, V lost 4 bases, and 5 bases had no gene match. CDR3 size: 16 residues. The germline gives CDR1 SGHDN, CDR2 FVKESK. The CDR3 DNA reads as TGTGCCAGCAGCCTCGGACAGGGGAGAAACACCGGGGAGCTGTTTTTT. Protein product: CASSLGQGRNTGELFF.

The rearrangement joins TRBV7-2 to TRBJ2-7; TRBD1 agrees at 8 bases. The V gene's germline CDR1 is SGHTA and CDR2 FQGNSA. The CDR3 totals 13 residues. After removal of 3 bases from V and 6 bases from J, the junction contained 4 bases not matched to a gene. The DNA of the CDR3 is TGTGCCAGCAGCTTTGCAGGGACAGGCGAGCAGTACTTC. Protein: CASSFAGTGEQYF.

CDR3 sequence: CASSADLIQETQYF. The DNA for the CDR3 is TGTGCCAGCAGCGCCGACTTGATCCAAGAGACCCAGTACTTC. The V and J genes are TRBV9 and TRBJ2-5, with D unclear. The CDR3 sequence is 14 residues long. In germline, CDR1 is SGDLS, CDR2 YYNGEE. V was trimmed by 3 bases and J by 1 base, leaving 10 bases between them.

V is TRBV19 and J is TRBJ2-1; D is uncertain. V lost 3 bases to trimming and J lost 4 bases, with 10 bases between them. Germline V gene lookup returns CDR1 LNHDA and CDR2 SQIVND (reference sequence). This CDR3 spans 14 amino acids. Here the CDR3 DNA reads TGTGCCAGTAGTATGGGTAGGGCTTACAATGAGCAGTTCTTC. It is translated as CASSMGRAYNEQFF.

In its sample, this clone was seen once. The chain combines TRBV4-1 with TRBJ2-1; 10 bases are shared with TRBD2. Germline CDR1 reads MGHRA; CDR2 reads YSYEKL. Trimming at V came to 2 bases and at J to 4 bases, leaving 5 bases not matched to a gene. The CDR3 totals 16 residues. The CDR3 DNA follows: TGCGCCAGCAGCCAAAAACTAGCGGGACTATACAATGAGCAGTTCTTC. It codes for CASSQKLAGLYNEQFF.

This rearrangement joins TRBV6-5 to TRBJ2-1; D is unclear. Trimming cost V 6 bases and J 5 bases, with 14 bases left between them. The CDR3 sequence is 14 residues long. Germline CDR1 is MNHEY and CDR2 is SVGAGI. The CDR3: CASSRTRVDNEQFF. Written as DNA, the CDR3 is TGTGCCAGCAGCCGCACCCGGGTTGACAATGAGCAGTTCTTC.

This chain joins TRBV6-5 and TRBJ2-7; the match to TRBD1 covers 9 bases. Germline V gene sequence: CDR1 MNHEY, CDR2 SVGAGI. The CDR3 is 16 residues long. The V gene end was trimmed by 0 bases and the J gene end by 0 bases; junction bases not matched to a gene: 3. The CDR3 loop is CASSYSRTGDSYEQYF. The CDR3 DNA follows: TGTGCCAGCAGTTACTCGAGGACAGGGGACTCCTACGAGCAGTACTTC.

The V call is TRBV6-1, the J call TRBJ2-3, with 12 bases that match TRBD2. V dropped 4 bases and J dropped 14; count of bases not matched to a gene: 22. This CDR3 is 18 amino acids long. The germline gives CDR1 MNHNS, CDR2 SASEGT. DNA for the CDR3: TGTGCCAGCAGTGGCGGGGGGAGTCGGCAGGCTAGCGGGAGGGAGTCGTATTTT. Translation gives CASSGGGSRQASGRESYF.

The rearrangement uses TRBV29-1 and TRBJ2-1; no firm D call. This CDR3 contains 13 residues. The V end lost 1 base, the J end lost 9 bases, and 13 bases lay between the germline ends. Germline CDR1 reads SQVTM; CDR2 reads ANQGSEA. The CDR3 region is CSVEGGGVGEQFF. The CDR3 coding sequence is TGCAGCGTTGAAGGGGGTGGGGTGGGTGAGCAGTTCTTC.

The V and J genes are TRBV7-8 and TRBJ1-2, with D unclear. Germline values: CDR1 SGHVS, CDR2 FQNEAQ. The germline V and J ends were trimmed by 1 base and 0 bases, with 6 bases remaining between them. There are 14 residues in the CDR3. Here the CDR3 reads CASSLGAANYGYTF. The CDR3 DNA reads as TGTGCCAGCAGCTTAGGTGCAGCTAACTATGGCTACACCTTC. The whole variable domain, remainder taken from reference TRBV7-8 and TRBJ1-2, is GAGVSQSPRYKVAKRGQDVALRCDPISGHVSLFWYQQALGQGPEFLTYFQNEAQLDKSGLPSDRFFAERPEGSVSTLKIQRTQQEDSAVYLCASSLGAANYGYTFGSGTRLTVV.

The chain combines TRBV5-1 with TRBJ1-3, with D maybe TRBD1 (5 bases). Germline V CDR1 and CDR2: SGHRS, YFSETQ. V gave up 2 bases and J gave up 0 bases, with 6 bases separating them. The CDR3 totals 14 residues. CDR3 nucleotides: TGCGCCAGCAGCTTTACAGGCTCTGGAAACACCATATATTTT. It specifies CASSFTGSGNTIYF.

The V gene is TRBV30, the J gene TRBJ1-1; unclear D gene. V was trimmed by 2 bases and J by 7 bases, leaving 8 bases between them. This CDR3 is 11 amino acids long. CDR1 and CDR2 (germline): GTSNPN, SVGIG (reference sequence). CDR3 DNA: TGTGCCTGGAGTTTCACTAGTGAAGCTTTCTTT. This codes for CAWSFTSEAFF.

The chain carries TRBV7-2 and TRBJ2-2; TRBD2 aligns across 10 bases. The CDR3 contains 16 residues. The junction had 10 bases not matched to a gene; V was cut back by 5 bases and J by 7 bases. Germline CDR1 is SGHTA and CDR2 is FQGNSA. CDR3 coding DNA: TGTGCCAGCAGCCATTCTAGCGGGAGTGTGATCGGGGAGCTGTTTTTT. It yields the protein CASSHSSGSVIGELFF.

The V call is TRBV2, the J call TRBJ1-6; no reliable D call. Germline V CDR1 and CDR2: SNHLY, FYNNEI. This CDR3 region has 12 residues. Trimming stripped 8 bases from V and 6 bases from J, with 8 bases between. The CDR3 DNA follows: TGTGCCAGCGGGCACGCTAATTCACCCCTCCACTTT. This sequence encodes CASGHANSPLHF.

The V and J genes are TRBV10-2 and TRBJ1-5; 10 bases line up with TRBD1. The CDR3 has 15 residues. In germline, CDR1 is WSHSY, CDR2 SAAADI. V trimming: 6 bases; J trimming: 1 base; junction bases outside the gene matches: 3. The CDR3 loop reads CASRTGGSSNQPQHF. The CDR3 region has the DNA TGCGCCAGCAGGACAGGGGGCTCCAGCAATCAGCCCCAGCATTTT.

The gene calls are TRBV9 and TRBJ2-2, with D unresolved. The germline gives CDR1 SGDLS, CDR2 YYNGEE. This CDR3 is built from 14 residues. Trimming removed 0 bases from V and 3 bases from J, with 6 bases in between. The CDR3 DNA sequence: TGTGCCAGCAGCGTAGCCACGGACACCGGGGAGCTGTTTTTT. It codes for CASSVATDTGELFF.

This clone occurred once. The V gene is TRBV10-3, the J gene TRBJ1-6; D gene uncertain. The CDR3 is 13 amino acids. The germline gives CDR1 ENHRY, CDR2 SYGVKD. V lost 6 bases and J 9 bases, leaving 12 bases between the germline ends. The CDR3 protein is CAIREDPSSPLHF. In DNA, the CDR3 is TGTGCCATCAGGGAAGACCCTAGTTCACCCCTCCACTTT.

The CDR3 DNA reads as TGTGCTTTTGCGATCGGATTCGGGGCCAACGTCCTGACTTTC. Translation: CAFAIGFGANVLTF. The chain recombines TRBV30 with TRBJ2-6; no clear D. This CDR3 is built from 14 residues. Germline V gene lookup returns CDR1 GTSNPN and CDR2 SVGIG (reference sequence).

This clone was recorded a few times. The genes are TRBV7-9 and TRBJ2-2; 11 bases fit TRBD2. This CDR3 is built from 18 residues. V shed 5 bases, J shed 5 bases, and the junction held 13 bases outside the gene matches. Germline V lookup: CDR1 SEHNR, CDR2 FQNEAQ (reference sequence). The CDR3, as DNA: TGTGCCAGCAGCACATATGGGGGTACTAGCGGGAGTACCGGGGAGCTGTTTTTT. It yields the protein CASSTYGGTSGSTGELFF.

This chain joins TRBV19 and TRBJ2-1; TRBD1 aligns across 7 bases. The CDR3 length is 14 residues. Germline V gene sequence: CDR1 LNHDA, CDR2 SQIVND (reference sequence). Trimming removed 9 bases from V and 2 bases from J; junction bases left unmatched: 7. The CDR3 sequence is CASRDRVTYNEQFF. The CDR3 DNA reads TGTGCCAGCCGAGACAGGGTGACCTACAATGAGCAGTTCTTC.

This sequence joins TRBV4-1 and TRBJ2-2, with a possible D match to TRBD1 (6 bases). CDR1 and CDR2 from the germline V gene are MGHRA and YSYEKL. This CDR3 has 16 amino acids. Trimming left V 0 bases short and J 5 bases short, with 13 bases between. DNA of the CDR3: TGCGCCAGCAGCCAAGAACCAGGGGTGGAGACCGGGGAGCTGTTTTTT. Amino acid sequence: CASSQEPGVETGELFF.

This clone has a single count. The CDR3 loop is CASSQAPREAANTGELFF. The DNA for the CDR3 is TGCGCCAGCAGCCAAGCCCCCCGAGAGGCGGCGAACACCGGGGAGCTGTTTTTT. V gene TRBV4-3 combines with J gene TRBJ2-2, with D uncertain. This CDR3 is 18 amino acids long. CDR1 and CDR2 (germline): LGHNA, YSLEER. The germline V and J ends were trimmed by 1 base and 0 bases, with 15 bases remaining between them.

The V call is TRBV2, the J call TRBJ2-7; D perhaps matches TRBD2 (6 bases). Germline V gene data show CDR1 as SNHLY and CDR2 as FYNNEI. V lost 6 bases to trimming and J lost 5 bases, with 20 bases between them. The CDR3 has 15 amino acids. The CDR3 here is CASSEPGTGFDEQYF. CDR3 DNA sequence: TGTGCCAGCAGCGAACCGGGGACTGGCTTCGACGAGCAGTACTTC.

The rearrangement joins TRBV15 to TRBJ1-2; unclear D gene. Trimming cost V 1 base and J 5 bases, with 8 bases left between them. The germline gives CDR1 LNHNV, CDR2 YYDKDF (reference sequence). The CDR3 is 13 amino acids. The CDR3 DNA sequence: TGTGCCACCAGCAGAGCCTTCCGTTATGGCTACACCTTC. Residues: CATSRAFRYGYTF.

The sample holds a few counts of this clone. The chain combines TRBV14 with TRBJ2-3, with D uncertain. V was pared by 0 bases and J by 5 bases, with 15 bases between. This CDR3 has 16 amino acids. CDR1 SGHDN and CDR2 FVKESK come from the germline V gene. The CDR3 sequence is CASSQEFQVLGDTQYF. For the CDR3, the DNA is TGTGCCAGCAGCCAAGAGTTTCAGGTGTTGGGAGATACGCAGTATTTT.

This clone was observed once. The CDR3 region has the DNA TGTGCCAGCAAACCGGGACAAGCAAATGAAAAACTGTTTTTT. This translates into CASKPGQANEKLFF. This chain links TRBV6-5 with TRBJ1-4; tentative D call: TRBD1 (6 bases). This CDR3 spans 14 amino acids. Deletions cut 7 bases from V and 5 bases from J, with 14 bases between. From germline, CDR1 is MNHEY and CDR2 SVGAGI.